Listed below are T cell receptor beta chains from one sample, sequenced in a study of T-cell memory formation after mild COVID-19. TCRdb redid the calling of the 5' RACE reads with MiXCR, one entry per CDR3 protein. Counted here are 340,000 or so distinct CDR3 sequences, 13% occurring once; the ten biggest clones make up 20% to 25%. The specimen sequenced was PBMCs or a T cell subset sorted from them (not recorded which). The receptors were sampled from a man aged 18 to 29 who had mild COVID-19 (a few samples of this study predate the infection). Cell type and time point are not known. The CDR3 runs from the conserved cysteine through the conserved F or W. The D gene is left open where the match is weak.

j_call	v_call	d_call	cdr3_aa
TRBJ2-5	TRBV5-1	-	CASSPGQLETQYF
TRBJ2-1	TRBV29-1	TRBD1	CSTGQGMDEQFF
TRBJ2-5	TRBV4-3	-	CASSQDYGAGGQTQYF
TRBJ2-5	TRBV5-6	-	CASSFGGPSQETQYF
TRBJ2-1	TRBV7-9	-	CASSYGAEQFF
TRBJ2-3	TRBV7-2	TRBD2	CASSQLAGEGNTKYF
TRBJ2-1	TRBV7-2	TRBD2	CASSFLVAGGRSNEQFF
TRBJ2-2	TRBV7-9	-	CASSKGGAAGELFF
TRBJ1-1	TRBV5-1	TRBD1	CASSNSGTANTEAFF
TRBJ1-2	TRBV15	TRBD1	CATSRKPGQGNYGYTF
TRBJ1-6	TRBV7-9	TRBD1	CASSATTGGEISYNSPLHF
TRBJ2-5	TRBV29-1	-	CSVVRGLQETQYF
TRBJ2-3	TRBV24-1	-	CATSELTDTQYF
TRBJ1-2	TRBV5-1	-	CASSLDEVNYGYTF
TRBJ2-1	TRBV7-9	TRBD2	CAASGGYNEQFF
TRBJ2-3	TRBV18	-	CASSPSETDTQYF
TRBJ1-6	TRBV20-1	-	CSARAFMDSPLHF
TRBJ1-5	TRBV30	-	CAWTRGDQPQHF
TRBJ1-2	TRBV4-1	-	CASSQVGSTHYGYTF
TRBJ2-5	TRBV7-6	-	CASSSRTPSFTRQETQYF
TRBJ1-1	TRBV7-2	-	CASSPRFLNTEAFF
TRBJ2-7	TRBV20-1	-	CSARGGGRYEQYF
TRBJ2-3	TRBV12-3/TRBV12-4	-	CASAAASTDTQYF
TRBJ2-7	TRBV20-1	-	CSARVPSSYEQYF
TRBJ1-4	TRBV5-1	-	CASSFYSPNEKLFF
TRBJ2-2	TRBV2	-	CASSEGGSLTGELFF
TRBJ2-4	TRBV27	-	CASTGGLGIQYF
TRBJ2-3	TRBV11-1	TRBD2	CASSPRVAGAGDTQYF
TRBJ1-2	TRBV7-2	TRBD1	CASSLGPDRVNYGYTF
TRBJ2-5	TRBV7-9	-	CASSITEAETQYF
TRBJ1-6	TRBV10-3	-	CAIRAGDRSASPLHF
TRBJ1-1	TRBV7-9	-	CASSLGFGQKTSEAFF
TRBJ2-1	TRBV7-8	TRBD1	CASSRQGPYNEQFF
TRBJ1-1	TRBV12-3/TRBV12-4	-	CASSPAGVTTEAFF
TRBJ1-1	TRBV6-5	-	CASSYSRNTEAFF
TRBJ2-1	TRBV27	-	CASSLSILQSYNEQFF
TRBJ1-5	TRBV7-2	-	CASSLNQGDQPQHF
TRBJ2-5	TRBV30	-	CAWNLGGAGETQYF
TRBJ1-1	TRBV6-5	-	CASRKVNGNTEAFF
TRBJ1-6	TRBV20-1	-	CSARDPPGYNSPLHF
TRBJ2-5	TRBV5-1	TRBD1	CASSAGQGVETQYF
TRBJ2-1	TRBV5-4	TRBD1	CASSPKDRDEQFF
TRBJ1-3	TRBV29-1	-	CSVEDPSRGSSGNTIYF
TRBJ2-3	TRBV12-3/TRBV12-4	-	CASSFSGPSTDTQYF
TRBJ2-3	TRBV15	TRBD1	CATSRDLRGRGTDTQYF
TRBJ1-2	TRBV28	-	CASGRQESYTF
TRBJ2-5	TRBV15	TRBD1	CATRWDRGSSETQYF
TRBJ2-5	TRBV7-9	TRBD2	CASSYLTSVETQYF
TRBJ1-4	TRBV20-1	-	CSARDNRADEKLFF
TRBJ1-2	TRBV7-9	TRBD1	CASSFTGEGYTF
TRBJ1-5	TRBV20-1	-	CSAIGASNQPQHF
TRBJ2-5	TRBV11-2	-	CASSSDGGAETQYF